This TCR beta chain was recovered during a study of blood T cell repertoires in COVID-19. About the study: Acute and convalescent COVID-19 samples came from the United States, Italy and Spain. T cells, B-cell-depleted T cells, or PBMCs supplied cDNA or gDNA.

Original data processing: How many nucleated cells were present was estimated from reference gene primer amplification. Produced via immunoSEQ multiplex PCR; TCRdb's table is partial and in-frame only. The V and J calls and clone size come from that table; D and trimming were worked out from the DNA. This table has roughly 44,000 clones, roughly 90% appearing once. The sample taken for sequencing was peripheral blood. The receptor was derived from a man older than 75 with acute or convalescent COVID-19.

The CDR3 protein is CATYPGQGGIGSNQPQHF. DNA of the CDR3: TGCGCCACCTATCCGGGACAGGGAGGGATAGGTAGCAATCAGCCCCAGCATTTT. The chain uses TRBV10-2 and TRBJ1-5; TRBD1 aligns across 9 bases. The CDR3 totals 18 residues. Germline values: CDR1 WSHSY, CDR2 SAAADI. V lost 10 bases, J lost 0 bases, and 16 bases stayed unmatched.